This T cell receptor beta chain was profiled in a study of cytomegalovirus exposure and HLA in healthy donors. With V trimmed by 6 bases and J by 4 bases, 4 bases remained unmatched. Germline values: CDR1 KGHSH, CDR2 LQKENI. The CDR3 sequence is 13 residues long. The PCR had 60 Vbeta and 13 Jbeta primers. Clones were read by immunoSEQ multiplex PCR, and TCRdb kept only the in-frame ones, dropping some. There are under 95,000 clones in the sample; more than 60% occur only once, and approximately 2% lies in the top ten. This clone was seen once. The TCR originated in a boy younger than 18 in good health and CMV-seronegative. Sequencing was done on a sample of PBMCs. The chain employs TRBV18 and TRBJ2-5; TRBD2 aligns across 8 bases. The DNA for the CDR3 is TGTGCCAGCTCCGACGGGAGGGGAGAGACCCAGTACTTC. It specifies CASSDGRGETQYF.